The source of this T cell receptor beta chain is a study of blood T cell repertoires in COVID-19. Germline V gene data show CDR1 as SGHDT and CDR2 as YYEEEE. The CDR3 is 15 amino acids. V was clipped by 4 bases and J by 0 bases, with 13 bases between them. Produced via immunoSEQ multiplex PCR; TCRdb's table is partial and in-frame only. Of approximately 25,000 clones in the sample, roughly four fifths are singletons; the top ten hold more than 2%. This sequence was found in a woman in her 70s with COVID-19, enrolled during active disease. The genes are TRBV5-6 and TRBJ1-1; weak D call: TRBD1 (6 bases). Sequenced sample: peripheral blood. CDR3: CASSKDSLMNTEAFF. DNA of the CDR3: TGTGCCAGCAGCAAGGACAGCTTAATGAACACTGAAGCTTTCTTT. The full variable domain, rest sourced from reference TRBV5-6 and TRBJ1-1, is DAGVTQSPTHLIKTRGQQVTLRCSPKSGHDTVSWYQQALGQGPQFIFQYYEEEERQRGNFPDRFSGHQFPNYSSELNVNALLLGDSALYLCASSKDSLMNTEAFFGQGTRLTVV.